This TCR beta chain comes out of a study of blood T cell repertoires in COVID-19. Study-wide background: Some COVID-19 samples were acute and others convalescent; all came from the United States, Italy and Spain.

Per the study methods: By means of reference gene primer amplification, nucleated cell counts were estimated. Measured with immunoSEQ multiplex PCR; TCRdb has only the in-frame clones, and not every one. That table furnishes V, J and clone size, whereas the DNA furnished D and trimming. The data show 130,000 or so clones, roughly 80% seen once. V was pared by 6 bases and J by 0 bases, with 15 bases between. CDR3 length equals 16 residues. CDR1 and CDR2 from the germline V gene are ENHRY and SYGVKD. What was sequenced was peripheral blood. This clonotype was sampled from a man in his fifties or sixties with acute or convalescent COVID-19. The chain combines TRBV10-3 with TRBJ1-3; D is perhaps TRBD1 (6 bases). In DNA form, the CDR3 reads TGTGCCATCAGGGAACCGGGACACCGCTCTGGAAACACCATATATTTT. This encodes CAIREPGHRSGNTIYF.